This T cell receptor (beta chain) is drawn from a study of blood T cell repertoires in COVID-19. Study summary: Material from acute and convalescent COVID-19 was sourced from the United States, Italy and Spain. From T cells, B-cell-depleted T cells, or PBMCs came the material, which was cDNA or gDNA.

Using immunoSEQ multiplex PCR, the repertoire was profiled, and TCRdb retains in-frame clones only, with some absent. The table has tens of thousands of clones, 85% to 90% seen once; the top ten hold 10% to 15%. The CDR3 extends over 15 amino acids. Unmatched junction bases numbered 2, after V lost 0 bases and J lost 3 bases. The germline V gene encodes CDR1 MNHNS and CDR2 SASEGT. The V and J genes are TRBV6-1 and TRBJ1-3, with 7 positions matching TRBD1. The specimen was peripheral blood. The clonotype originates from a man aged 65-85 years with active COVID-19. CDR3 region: CASSEAWTGGNTIYF. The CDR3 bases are TGTGCCAGCAGTGAAGCCTGGACAGGTGGAAACACCATATATTTT.